One sample yielded the 13 T cell receptor beta chains listed below, sequenced in a study of T-cell reconstitution after alpha-beta-depleted transplantation in children (dated by TCRdb to about 2016). The method behind the library was PCR. TCRdb names Illumina HiSeq 2500 as the instrument used. To normalize quantification of the TCRbeta repertoire, the TCR libraries were built with molecular barcoding that relied on unique molecular identifiers. In-frame beta chains were kept once TCRdb had trimmed the public reads at Q25 with fastp and called clones with MiXCR. Rows are combined by CDR3 protein, so each entry shows the most common genes and DNA. This sample lists 450,000 to 700,000 distinct CDR3 sequences; around 27% were detected once. Less than 40% of the sample is held by the ten biggest clonotypes. The treatment or condition label here, explained by the study, means: allogeneic hematopoietic cell transplantation with graft depleted of TCRalphabeta T cells and CD19 B cells.

Sequenced material: PBMCs, taken before TCRalphabeta/CD19-depleted stem cell transplant. These receptors originate from a boy under two years old with Wiskott-Aldrich syndrome, due to receive a stem cell transplant.

The chain is built from TRBV5-5 and TRBJ2-1; TRBD1 matches at 10 bases. The germline V gene has CDR1 SGHKS and CDR2 YYEKEE (reference sequence). The CDR3 is 16 amino acids. V gave up 4 bases and J gave up 0 bases; unmatched junction bases: 4. CDR3 nucleotides: TGTGCCAGCAGCCCCGGACAGGGGGACTCCTACAATGAGCAGTTCTTC. It encodes CASSPGQGDSYNEQFF.

There are a few counts of this clonotype. The CDR3 DNA sequence: TGTGCCAGCAGTTACCTCCGAGGCCAGAGAAGCGGATACCTCTACAATGAGCAGTTCTTC. This gives the protein CASSYLRGQRSGYLYNEQFF. V is TRBV6-2 or TRBV6-3 and J is TRBJ2-1; tentatively, D is TRBD2 (5 bases). The CDR3 runs 20 residues. Per germline, CDR1 MNHEY and CDR2 SVGEGT. The V and J ends lost 2 bases and 3 bases respectively, with 26 bases between them.

The J gene is TRBJ2-5, the V gene TRBV10-3; TRBD2 matches at 7 bases. The CDR3 totals 14 residues. Looked up from germline, CDR1 is ENHRY and CDR2 is SYGVKD. Trimming removed 0 bases from V and 9 bases from J; junction bases left unmatched: 7. CDR3 amino acids: CAISESSGASAQYF. CDR3 DNA: TGTGCCATCAGTGAGTCCAGCGGGGCCTCGGCCCAGTACTTC.

A few counts support this clonotype. The chain employs TRBV2 and TRBJ1-1; D not resolved. Germline V gene data show CDR1 as SNHLY and CDR2 as FYNNEI. CDR3 length equals 14 residues. V shed 7 bases and J shed 3 bases, with 15 bases lying between them. The CDR3 loop is CASMIMGWDTEAFF. Written as DNA, the CDR3 is TGTGCCAGCATGATAATGGGGTGGGACACTGAAGCTTTCTTT.

The table lists this clonotype with a few counts. The chain has TRBV9 and TRBJ2-7; D may be TRBD2 (5 bases). Germline V gene sequence: CDR1 SGDLS, CDR2 YYNGEE. The CDR3 spans 14 residues. V lost 6 bases to trimming and J lost 3 bases, with 16 bases between them. CDR3 region: CASTRGLYGYEQYF. The CDR3 bases are TGTGCCAGCACCAGAGGGTTATACGGCTACGAGCAGTACTTC.

This clonotype was counted a few times. The chain recombines TRBV5-1 with TRBJ1-2; the match to TRBD1 covers 9 bases. J was trimmed by 8 bases and V by 6 bases; bases with no gene match: 8. This CDR3 has 13 amino acids. CDR1 and CDR2 from the germline V gene are SGHRS and YFSETQ. Written as DNA, the CDR3 is TGCGCCAGCAACGCACAGGGGGCAAAAGGCTACACCTTC. This encodes CASNAQGAKGYTF.

The rearrangement uses TRBV6-1 and TRBJ2-1; 9 bases match TRBD2. The germline V gene encodes CDR1 MNHNS and CDR2 SASEGT. V shed 0 bases and J 14 bases; nucleotides not matched to a gene: 8. CDR3 size: 14 residues. The chain's CDR3 is CASSEARLAEGKFF. In nucleotides, the CDR3 is TGTGCCAGCAGTGAAGCCCGACTAGCGGAGGGAAAGTTCTTC.

This sequence joins TRBV15 and TRBJ2-7, with 11 bases lining up with TRBD2. Germline assignment: CDR1 LNHNV and CDR2 YYDKDF (reference sequence). CDR3 length: 15 residues. Losses at the gene ends were 2 bases for V and 4 bases for J; bases not matched to a gene: 4. The CDR3 region is CATSRRLAGIYEQYF. CDR3 bases: TGTGCCACCAGCAGACGACTAGCGGGAATATACGAGCAGTACTTC.

The chain employs TRBV5-5 and TRBJ1-2; a possible D gene is TRBD1 (6 bases). The CDR3 runs 16 residues. The germline V gene has CDR1 SGHKS and CDR2 YYEKEE (reference sequence). V was shortened by 0 bases and J by 8 bases, with 20 bases between the two germline ends. DNA of the CDR3: TGTGCCAGCAGCTTGGGGTCCGGGACACACAAAGCCGGCTACACCTTC. Amino acid sequence: CASSLGSGTHKAGYTF.

The chain joins TRBV20-1 to TRBJ2-1; possible D gene TRBD2, 5 bases. V was trimmed by 3 bases and J by 7 bases, leaving 10 bases between them. The CDR3 covers 12 residues. Germline-derived CDR1 and CDR2 are DFQATT and SNEGSKA (reference sequence). The CDR3 DNA is TGCAGTGCTAGTAGGACTTTGAATGAGCAGTTCTTC. It is translated as CSASRTLNEQFF.

This clonotype was counted between two and nine times. The V call is TRBV5-1, the J call TRBJ1-1; TRBD1 matches 8 bases. This CDR3 has 17 amino acids. Trimming took 4 bases from V and 6 from J; bases not matched to a gene: 17. Germline CDR1 SGHRS, CDR2 YFSETQ. As DNA, the CDR3 is TGCGCCAGCAGCCCGCTAATGACAGGGGCGATAGAGGCTGAAGCTTTCTTT. It is translated as CASSPLMTGAIEAEAFF.

The rearrangement links TRBV20-1 to TRBJ2-1, with 11 bases lining up with TRBD2. V lost 0 bases, J lost 4 bases, and 8 bases stayed unmatched. The CDR3 runs to 17 residues. Germline assignment: CDR1 DFQATT and CDR2 SNEGSKA (reference sequence). The CDR3 bases are TGCAGTGCTAGAGATTCGGCTAGCGGGAGGAATTACAATGAGCAGTTCTTC. Its protein is CSARDSASGRNYNEQFF.

This clonotype occurred once. The chain links TRBV27 to TRBJ2-5; TRBD1 is a possible D gene (6 bases). Trimming stripped 4 bases from V and 1 base from J, with 16 bases between. This CDR3 has 16 amino acids. Germline-derived CDR1 and CDR2 are MNHEY and SMNVEV (reference sequence). This CDR3 reads CASSSSPGHLQETQYF. DNA of the CDR3: TGTGCCAGCAGTTCATCGCCGGGACACCTCCAAGAGACCCAGTACTTC.